The clone carrying this T cell receptor beta chain occurred a few times. The PCR made use of 60 Vbeta and 13 Jbeta primers. Clones were read by immunoSEQ multiplex PCR, and TCRdb kept only the in-frame ones, dropping some. The repertoire holds 130,000 to 150,000 clones, around 66% seen once, with 3% in the top ten. The CDR3 contains 14 residues. The V end was cut by 2 bases, the J end by 9 bases, with 17 bases between. Germline-derived CDR1 and CDR2 are GTSNPN and SVGIG (reference sequence). This sample is part of a study of cytomegalovirus exposure and HLA in healthy donors. The rearrangement joins TRBV30 to TRBJ2-1; D gene uncertain. Material for sequencing was PBMCs. This sequence was found in a woman aged 25 to 39 in good health and CMV-seropositive. DNA for the CDR3: TGTGCCTGGAGTCGTAGAAGTTGGGCAAGTGAGCAGTTCTTC. Protein product: CAWSRRSWASEQFF.